The clone carrying this TCR beta chain was counted at least ten times. The data were taken from a study of blood T cell repertoires in COVID-19. The CDR3 runs 15 residues. V lost 4 bases, J lost 6 bases, and 8 bases stayed unmatched. CDR1 LGHDT and CDR2 YNNKEL come from the germline V gene (reference sequence). The data were produced by immunoSEQ multiplex PCR, yet TCRdb's version contains in-frame clones alone and is incomplete. The repertoire has more than 300,000 clones, approximately 87% of them found once; the top ten carry roughly 6%. Sequencing was carried out using peripheral blood. This sequence originates from a woman between 45 and 60 years old with COVID-19, enrolled during active disease. The V call is TRBV3-1 (or the pseudogene TRBV3-2), the J call TRBJ1-2, with 10 bases identical to TRBD1. CDR3 nucleotides: TGTGCCAGCAGCCCGGGGACAGGGGAATGGAATGGCTACACCTTC. Residues: CASSPGTGEWNGYTF.